This entry lists 31 T cell receptor beta chains sequenced from one sample in a study of blood T cells in healthy people across ages. The authors ran a second PCR of 7 to 11 cycles using a sample-barcoded 5' primer and a J-beta primer mix. TCRdb reprocessed the 5' RACE reads via MiXCR and lists one record per CDR3 protein. This table holds nearly 1 million distinct CDR3 sequences, roughly 50% found once. The specimen sequenced was blood. Receptors originate from a woman aged 55 to 70 in good health.

The chain employs TRBV20-1 and TRBJ2-3, with 9 bases lining up with TRBD2. This CDR3 is 13 amino acids long. Germline values: CDR1 DFQATT, CDR2 SNEGSKA (reference sequence). The ends lost 6 bases at V and 5 bases at J; junction bases unmatched: 6. CDR3 in amino acids: CSAHSGRGDTQYF. DNA of the CDR3: TGCAGTGCCCATAGCGGGAGAGGAGATACGCAGTATTTT.

A few counts support this clonotype. This chain uses TRBV7-2 with TRBJ1-2; D possibly corresponds to TRBD1 (5 bases). The CDR3 is 14 amino acids. With 1 base removed from V and 5 bases from J, the gap between germline ends came to 11 bases. Looked up from germline, CDR1 is SGHTA and CDR2 is FQGNSA. The CDR3 here is CASSLESGRYGYTF. CDR3 DNA sequence: TGTGCCAGCAGCTTAGAATCAGGGAGATATGGCTACACCTTC.

CDR3 sequence: CASSLEGQRSNEQFF. The CDR3, as DNA: TGTGCCAGCAGCTTAGAGGGCCAGCGGTCTAATGAGCAGTTCTTC. This sequence joins TRBV7-2 and TRBJ2-1; D possibly corresponds to TRBD2 (5 bases). The CDR3 extends over 15 amino acids. Germline V gives CDR1 SGHTA, CDR2 FQGNSA. V lost 1 base and J 7 bases, leaving 14 bases between the germline ends.

About this clonotype: One junction end does not reproduce the germline sequence, and a read error may be involved. The V and J genes are TRBV4-1 and TRBJ2-7, with D hard to call. The end of the DNA aligns better with TRBJ2-5, so the J call may be wrong. The CDR3 extends over 14 amino acids. In germline, CDR1 is MGHRA, CDR2 YSYEKL. The CDR3 DNA follows: TGCACCAGCAGCCAAGATCCGATGGAGAGGACCCAGTACTTC. Protein product: CTSSQDPMERTQYF.

In its sample, this clonotype was seen a few times. V and J are TRBV5-1 and TRBJ2-7; 8 bases agree with TRBD2. V gave up 4 bases and J gave up 4 bases; unmatched junction bases: 13. The CDR3 consists of 16 residues. Germline assignment: CDR1 SGHRS and CDR2 YFSETQ. DNA of the CDR3: TGCGCCAGCAGCACATTTCCAGCGGGAGAAGCTTACGAGCAGTACTTC. Translating gives CASSTFPAGEAYEQYF.

This clonotype appeared a few times. V is TRBV6-2 or TRBV6-3 and J is TRBJ2-7, with 13 positions matching TRBD2. This CDR3 contains 14 residues. V gave up 6 bases and J gave up 5 bases; unmatched junction bases: 4. Germline V CDR1 and CDR2: MNHEY, SVGEGT. For the CDR3, the DNA is TGTGCCAGCAGAACTAGCGGGAGGGCCAACGAGCAGTACTTC. The encoded protein is CASRTSGRANEQYF.

The chain has TRBV28 and TRBJ1-2; D is unclear. Germline values: CDR1 MDHEN, CDR2 SYDVKM. V gave up 3 bases and J gave up 7 bases, with 15 bases separating them. The CDR3 is 14 residues long. For the CDR3, the DNA is TGTGCCAGCAGTTTCCCCTATCTGACGAGTGGCTACACCTTC. The encoded protein is CASSFPYLTSGYTF.

The rearrangement links TRBV27 to TRBJ2-5; 7 bases are a match to TRBD2. The germline V gene encodes CDR1 MNHEY and CDR2 SMNVEV (reference sequence). The CDR3 runs 15 residues. With 3 bases clipped from V and 11 bases from J, the junction kept 15 bases outside the gene matches. The CDR3 nucleotides are TGTGCCAGCAGTTTGACCGGGACTCAGCGGCGGGAGCAGTACTTC. It yields the protein CASSLTGTQRREQYF.

The chain joins TRBV5-5 to TRBJ1-1, with D uncertain. The CDR3 has 13 residues. V gave up 3 bases and J gave up 6 bases, with 12 bases separating them. Germline V gene sequence: CDR1 SGHKS, CDR2 YYEKEE (reference sequence). This chain's CDR3 is CASSSSGVAEAFF. The CDR3 DNA reads TGTGCCAGCAGCTCGAGTGGGGTGGCTGAAGCTTTCTTT.

The chain employs TRBV18 and TRBJ2-6, with 7 bases fitting TRBD1. With 6 bases clipped from V and 2 bases from J, the junction kept 10 bases outside the gene matches. This CDR3 has 17 amino acids. The germline CDR1 and CDR2 sequences are KGHSH and LQKENI. The CDR3 region has the DNA TGTGCCAGCTCTCCAGCGACAGGGCGGGCTGGGGCCAACGTCCTGACTTTC. Residues: CASSPATGRAGANVLTF.

The chain links TRBV4-2 to TRBJ2-3, with 7 nucleotides matching TRBD2. After removal of 1 base from V and 5 bases from J, the junction contained 3 bases not matched to a gene. The CDR3 length is 14 residues. Germline V gene data show CDR1 as LGHNA and CDR2 as YNFKEQ. The CDR3 sequence is CASSQVVAGDTQYF. The CDR3 region has the DNA TGTGCCAGCAGCCAAGTAGTAGCGGGAGATACGCAGTATTTT.

J is TRBJ2-1 and V is TRBV20-1, with D perhaps matching TRBD2 (6 bases). This CDR3 spans 16 amino acids. The ends were cut back, 4 bases at V and 0 bases at J, with 16 bases in the middle. Germline lookup yields CDR1 DFQATT and CDR2 SNEGSKA (reference sequence). For the CDR3, the DNA is TGCAGTGCTACCCCGCTGGGGACTGTCTCCTACAATGAGCAGTTCTTC. Translating it yields CSATPLGTVSYNEQFF.

This clonotype was detected only a few times. The V gene is TRBV3-1, the J gene TRBJ2-1, with 8 nucleotides matching TRBD1. V gave up 4 bases and J gave up 15 bases; unmatched junction bases: 5. This CDR3 has 11 amino acids. Germline loops: CDR1 LGHDT, CDR2 YNNKEL (reference sequence). This CDR3 reads CASSRDRGVFF. The CDR3 DNA sequence: TGTGCCAGCAGCCGAGACAGGGGTGTGTTCTTC.

The rearrangement joins TRBV2 to TRBJ1-2, with a possible D match to TRBD1 (6 bases). Germline loops: CDR1 SNHLY, CDR2 FYNNEI. Trimming shortened V by 3 bases and J by 5 bases, and 7 bases separated the two germline ends. The CDR3 has 12 residues. The CDR3 DNA is TGTGCCAGCAGTGATACAGGGTATGGCTACACCTTC. Translating gives CASSDTGYGYTF.

The table lists this clonotype with a few counts. This sequence joins TRBV28 and TRBJ2-7, with D perhaps matching TRBD1 or TRBD2 (6 bases each). CDR1 and CDR2 (germline): MDHEN, SYDVKM. Trimming took 3 bases from V and 2 from J, leaving 11 bases between them. The CDR3 is 14 amino acids. The chain's CDR3 is CASSLEGVPYEQYF. In DNA, the CDR3 is TGTGCCAGCAGTTTGGAGGGGGTCCCCTACGAGCAGTACTTC. Drawing the rest from reference TRBV28 and TRBJ2-7, the complete variable domain is DVKVTQSSRYLVKRTGEKVFLECVQDMDHENMFWYRQDPGLGLRLIYFSYDVKMKEKGDIPEGYSVSREKKERFSLILESASTNQTSMYLCASSLEGVPYEQYFGPGTRLTVT.

The chain carries TRBV20-1 and TRBJ1-2; D not certain. The length of the CDR3 is 11 residues. CDR1 is DFQATT and CDR2 is SNEGSKA in the germline V gene (reference sequence). The DNA for the CDR3 is TGCAGCCCGTCGGCATTCGGGGGCTACACCTTC. Translated: CSPSAFGGYTF.

This clonotype turned up a few times. V and J are TRBV7-2 and TRBJ2-7; 12 positions agree with TRBD2. V shed 3 bases and J 4 bases; nucleotides not matched to a gene: 4. Per the germline V gene, CDR1 is SGHTA and CDR2 is FQGNSA. This CDR3 spans 15 amino acids. The CDR3 sequence: CASSLRTSGIYEQYF. The CDR3, as DNA: TGTGCCAGCAGCTTGAGGACTAGCGGGATATACGAGCAGTACTTC.

A few counts support this clonotype. The chain's CDR3 is CSVEEGRGYTF. The DNA for the CDR3 is TGCAGCGTTGAAGAGGGACGTGGCTACACCTTC. The chain has TRBV29-1 and TRBJ1-2; tentative D call: TRBD1 (5 bases). This CDR3 contains 11 residues. Per germline, CDR1 SQVTM and CDR2 ANQGSEA. The V gene lost 0 bases and the J gene lost 7 bases, with 6 bases spanning the gap. The whole variable domain, remainder taken from reference TRBV29-1 and TRBJ1-2, is SAVISQKPSRDICQRGTSLTIQCQVDSQVTMMFWYRQQPGQSLTLIATANQGSEATYESGFVIDKFPISRPNLTFSTLTVSNMSPEDSSIYLCSVEEGRGYTFGSGTRLTVV.

The rearrangement uses TRBV18 and TRBJ2-3; perhaps TRBD1 as D (6 bases). With 2 bases removed from V and 1 base from J, the gap between germline ends came to 7 bases. This CDR3 spans 14 amino acids. In germline, CDR1 is KGHSH, CDR2 LQKENI. The DNA of the CDR3 is TGTGCCAGCTCACCAAACAGGGGCACAGATACGCAGTATTTT. Translation gives CASSPNRGTDTQYF.

The chain couples TRBV27 to TRBJ2-2; either TRBD1 or TRBD2 may fit D (5 bases each). CDR1 is MNHEY and CDR2 is SMNVEV in the germline V gene (reference sequence). V was clipped by 6 bases and J by 5 bases, with 22 bases between them. There are 17 residues in the CDR3. The DNA for the CDR3 is TGTGCCAGCAGGCCTGGTCAGGGAGCAAAGCTAACCGGGGAGCTGTTTTTT. Its protein product is CASRPGQGAKLTGELFF.

V usage is TRBV11-2 and J usage is TRBJ2-5, with 7 bases identical to TRBD2. The CDR3 totals 14 residues. The germline V gene has CDR1 SGHAT and CDR2 FQNNGV. Losses at the gene ends were 0 bases for V and 8 bases for J; bases not matched to a gene: 6. Here the CDR3 reads CASSLDRGGRTQYF. In nucleotides, the CDR3 is TGTGCCAGCAGCTTAGACCGGGGAGGGCGAACCCAGTACTTC.

This CDR3 reads CASSHPHFTDTQYF. DNA of the CDR3: TGCGCCAGCAGCCATCCCCATTTCACAGATACGCAGTATTTT. The chain recombines TRBV4-1 with TRBJ2-3; unclear D gene. Trimming shortened V by 3 bases and J by 2 bases, and 9 bases separated the two germline ends. Per germline, CDR1 MGHRA and CDR2 YSYEKL. The CDR3 is 14 residues long.

This clonotype turned up a few times. The J gene is TRBJ2-3, the V gene TRBV12-3 or TRBV12-4, with D possibly TRBD1 on 6 matching bases. Trimming shortened V by 6 bases and J by 0 bases, and 10 bases separated the two germline ends. The CDR3 has 14 residues. The CDR3 region is CASRQGQSTDTQYF. Written as DNA, the CDR3 is TGTGCCAGCAGACAGGGTCAGAGCACAGATACGCAGTATTTT.

Points on this clonotype: A much larger clone differs by one base, so this may be a read error. V is TRBV29-1 and J is TRBJ2-3, with 8 positions matching TRBD2. CDR1 SQVTM and CDR2 ANQGSEA come from the germline V gene. Unmatched junction bases numbered 10, after V lost 2 bases and J lost 6 bases. This CDR3 region has 15 residues. The CDR3 DNA sequence: TGCAGCGTTGAATGGGGTCGAGCGGGAGTGGATACGCAGTATTTT. Translation gives CSVEWGRAGVDTQYF.

This chain links TRBV5-6 with TRBJ2-2; D is uncertain. With 0 bases removed from V and 4 bases from J, the gap between germline ends came to 10 bases. Germline V lookup: CDR1 SGHDT, CDR2 YYEEEE. CDR3 length: 15 residues. The CDR3 region has the DNA TGTGCCAGCAGCTTGGGGGTTGTGGGCACCGGGGAGCTGTTTTTT. Translated, it gives CASSLGVVGTGELFF.

In nucleotides, the CDR3 is TGTGCCAGCAGCATACAGACGGGAGAGACCCAGTACTTC. Its translation is CASSIQTGETQYF. V and J are TRBV7-9 and TRBJ2-5; no reliable D call. The CDR3 runs 13 residues. The V and J ends lost 5 bases and 4 bases respectively, with 11 bases between them. CDR1 is SEHNR and CDR2 is FQNEAQ in the germline V gene (reference sequence).

The CDR3 region has the DNA TGTGCCAGCAGTTACTCTAGCGGGAGGGCCGGGTACGAGCAGTACTTC. Translation: CASSYSSGRAGYEQYF. The V call is TRBV6-5, the J call TRBJ2-7; 11 bases align to TRBD2. This CDR3 has 16 residues. Unmatched junction bases numbered 5, after V lost 0 bases and J lost 4 bases. Germline values: CDR1 MNHEY, CDR2 SVGAGI.

The genes are TRBV5-1 and TRBJ2-1, with D tentatively TRBD2 (7 bases). The germline V gene encodes CDR1 SGHRS and CDR2 YFSETQ. V was clipped by 5 bases and J by 7 bases, with 19 bases between them. The CDR3 has 15 amino acids. The CDR3 nucleotides read TGCGCCAGCAGTCCTGCGGGGAGGGGGTCGAATGAGCAGTTCTTC. Translated, it gives CASSPAGRGSNEQFF.

The V and J genes are TRBV3-1 and TRBJ2-1, with D uncertain. With the DNA end fitting TRBJ2-7 better, the J assignment may be wrong. Germline CDR1 and CDR2: LGHDT and YNNKEL (reference sequence). This CDR3 is 12 amino acids long. The chain's CDR3 is CASSRVEYEQYF. The CDR3 DNA is TGTGCCAGCAGCCGAGTGGAATACGAGCAGTACTTC.

This chain joins TRBV7-9 and TRBJ2-4; no firm D call. V was pared by 1 base and J by 6 bases, with 7 bases between. Germline values: CDR1 SEHNR, CDR2 FQNEAQ (reference sequence). This CDR3 is built from 13 residues. The CDR3 loop is CASSLVGLNIQYF. CDR3 nucleotides: TGTGCCAGCAGCTTAGTTGGTCTAAACATTCAGTACTTC.

This sequence joins TRBV4-2 and TRBJ2-2; 11 nucleotides align to TRBD2. This CDR3 spans 15 amino acids. Germline CDR1 is LGHNA and CDR2 is YNFKEQ. Losses at the gene ends were 1 base for V and 6 bases for J; bases not matched to a gene: 1. CDR3: CASSQVSGGAGELFF. Written as DNA, the CDR3 is TGTGCCAGCAGCCAAGTTAGCGGGGGGGCCGGGGAGCTGTTTTTT.